The 26 T cell receptor beta chains below were found in one sample sequenced in a study of blood T cells in healthy people across ages. Together with a sample-barcoded 5' primer, a J-beta primer mix was included in a second PCR lasting roughly 6 to 12 cycles. TCRdb re-derived calls from the 5' RACE reads in MiXCR, one entry per CDR3 protein. The data show 600,000 or so distinct CDR3 sequences, roughly 48% seen once. The sample consisted of blood. The receptors were gathered from an elderly man in good health.

The chain links TRBV28 to TRBJ2-1; no definite D call. The CDR3 runs 12 residues. Germline loops: CDR1 MDHEN, CDR2 SYDVKM. V lost 4 bases and J 15 bases, leaving 16 bases between the germline ends. CDR3 sequence reads: CASSSQILLLFF. CDR3 DNA: TGTGCCAGCAGTTCCCAAATTCTTCTCCTGTTCTTC.

The CDR3 here is CASSQGQLNEQYF. CDR3 DNA sequence: TGCGCCAGCAGCCAGGGACAGTTGAATGAGCAGTACTTC. This chain connects TRBV4-3 to TRBJ2-7; 7 nucleotides align to TRBD1. The CDR3 spans 13 residues. Trimming cost V 3 bases and J 7 bases; bases outside gene matches: 6. Per the germline V gene, CDR1 is LGHNA and CDR2 is YSLEER.

The chain couples TRBV12-3 or TRBV12-4 to TRBJ2-5, with 9 bases fitting TRBD1. The junction had 5 bases not matched to a gene; V was cut back by 3 bases and J by 6 bases. The CDR3 is made up of 14 amino acids. CDR3 protein: CASSLGQGGKTQYF. For the CDR3, the DNA is TGTGCCAGCAGTTTGGGACAGGGAGGGAAGACCCAGTACTTC.

Points on this clonotype: It may be a read error: a sequence one base away is much more abundant. The genes are TRBV7-9 and TRBJ2-1; 7 nucleotides line up with TRBD1. The germline V gene encodes CDR1 SEHNR and CDR2 FQNEAQ (reference sequence). The CDR3 has 16 residues. CDR3 nucleotides: TGTGCCGGCAGCTCTTCGACAGGGAGCTCCTACAATGAGCAGTTCTTC. It is translated as CAGSSSTGSSYNEQFF. The whole variable domain, remainder taken from reference TRBV7-9 and TRBJ2-1, is DTGVSQNPRHKITKRGQNVTFRCDPISEHNRLYWYRQTLGQGPEFLTYFQNEAQLEKSRLLSDRFSAERPKGSFSTLEIQRTEQGDSAMYLCAGSSSTGSSYNEQFFGPGTRLTVL.

This chain links TRBV5-1 with TRBJ2-4; 10 nucleotides agree with TRBD2. The J call may be faulty, since TRBJ2-7 better matches the DNA end. The CDR3 sequence is 15 residues long. Germline V CDR1 and CDR2: SGHRS, YFSETQ. CDR3 amino acids: CASSDLAGVSYEQYF. For the CDR3, the DNA is TGCGCCAGCAGCGACCTAGCGGGGGTGTCCTACGAGCAGTACTTC.

This clonotype was seen more than once but under ten times. The chain recombines TRBV7-2 with TRBJ2-4; D remains unclear. In germline, CDR1 is SGHTA, CDR2 FQGNSA. The CDR3 runs 19 residues. The V end lost 1 base, the J end lost 0 bases, and 19 bases lay between the germline ends. DNA for the CDR3: TGTGCCAGCAGCTTAGGCTTGAGTGCAGGTTGGGGAGCCAAAAACATTCAGTACTTC. Amino acids: CASSLGLSAGWGAKNIQYF.

This clonotype was observed at least ten times. This chain joins TRBV20-1 and TRBJ2-3; 9 bases fit TRBD1. There are 14 residues in the CDR3. Germline lookup yields CDR1 DFQATT and CDR2 SNEGSKA (reference sequence). V trimming: 5 bases; J trimming: 6 bases; junction bases outside the gene matches: 9. DNA of the CDR3: TGCAGTGCTGAAGACAGGGGGGGAGGGGATACGCAGTATTTT. It yields the protein CSAEDRGGGDTQYF.

The rearrangement links TRBV29-1 to TRBJ2-7; a weak D match, TRBD2 (5 bases). The V and J ends lost 6 bases and 6 bases respectively, with 15 bases between them. The germline gives CDR1 SQVTM, CDR2 ANQGSEA. The CDR3 has 12 residues. The CDR3 loop reads CSVLELMGEQYF. CDR3 DNA sequence: TGCAGCGTACTAGAACTTATGGGCGAGCAGTACTTC.

The chain combines TRBV20-1 with TRBJ1-5; the match to TRBD1 covers 7 bases. From germline, CDR1 is DFQATT and CDR2 SNEGSKA (reference sequence). With V trimmed by 0 bases and J by 6 bases, 5 bases remained unmatched. This CDR3 has 14 residues. Written as DNA, the CDR3 is TGCAGTGCTAGAGATAACAGGGGTAGTCAGCCCCAGCATTTT. Residues: CSARDNRGSQPQHF.

This chain connects TRBV4-1 to TRBJ2-5; possibly TRBD2 for D (7 bases). The CDR3 extends over 15 amino acids. Germline V lookup: CDR1 MGHRA, CDR2 YSYEKL. Trimming stripped 2 bases from V and 4 bases from J, with 14 bases between. The DNA of the CDR3 is TGCGCCAGCAGCCAACTAGGACTAGGGGGAGAGACCCAGTACTTC. It codes for CASSQLGLGGETQYF.

The J gene is TRBJ2-3, the V gene TRBV15; 7 bases align to TRBD2. The J segment lost 2 bases and the V segment lost 1 base, leaving 6 bases of the junction unmatched. The germline CDR1 and CDR2 sequences are LNHNV and YYDKDF (reference sequence). The CDR3 has 16 residues. The CDR3 loop reads CATSRATSDPTDTQYF. CDR3 DNA sequence: TGTGCCACCAGCAGAGCAACTAGCGACCCCACAGATACGCAGTATTTT.

This clonotype was seen at least ten times. V usage is TRBV6-6 and J usage is TRBJ1-1; D might be TRBD1 (6 bases). This CDR3 comprises 15 residues. The V end was cut by 5 bases, the J end by 1 base, with 14 bases between. Germline V lookup: CDR1 MNHNY, CDR2 SVGAGI (reference sequence). For the CDR3, the DNA is TGTGCCAGCAGTACAGGGACCGTCCGGAACACTGAAGCTTTCTTT. Encoded protein: CASSTGTVRNTEAFF.

A note on this clonotype: This may come from a read error, since a much larger clone is one base off. This chain links TRBV7-9 with TRBJ2-5; D not certain. The J call may be in error: the DNA end matches TRBJ2-7 better. The CDR3 length is 12 residues. The germline gives CDR1 SEHNR, CDR2 FQNEAQ (reference sequence). The CDR3 nucleotides are TGTGCCAGCAGCTTTGGGTCCTGCGAGCAGTACTTC. As protein: CASSFGSCEQYF.

This clonotype occurred a few times. The gene calls are TRBV4-3 and TRBJ2-1; 11 positions match TRBD2. Germline assignment: CDR1 LGHNA and CDR2 YSLEER. The CDR3 is 20 amino acids. With 1 base clipped from V and 7 bases from J, the junction kept 18 bases outside the gene matches. The CDR3: CASSQGLWRTLAGGENEQFF. CDR3 coding DNA: TGCGCCAGCAGCCAAGGATTGTGGCGCACCCTAGCGGGGGGCGAGAATGAGCAGTTCTTC.

The V gene is TRBV7-2, the J gene TRBJ2-7, with D tentatively TRBD2 (6 bases). The CDR3 is 12 residues long. The germline V and J ends were trimmed by 5 bases and 6 bases, with 11 bases remaining between them. CDR1 is SGHTA, CDR2 FQGNSA, per germline. CDR3 bases: TGTGCCAGCAGCCGGAGTAGCGGCGAGCAGTACTTC. This encodes CASSRSSGEQYF.

The chain combines TRBV27 with TRBJ2-3; the D is unclear. This CDR3 spans 15 amino acids. V was pared by 6 bases and J by 2 bases, with 15 bases between. Per the germline V gene, CDR1 is MNHEY and CDR2 is SMNVEV (reference sequence). The CDR3 bases are TGTGCCAGCAGACGTATTGACACCTTCACAGATACGCAGTATTTT. Its protein product is CASRRIDTFTDTQYF.

This chain joins TRBV6-6 and TRBJ1-1; D not certain. Germline V gene lookup returns CDR1 MNHNY and CDR2 SVGAGI (reference sequence). The CDR3 has 11 residues. The V and J ends lost 7 bases and 7 bases respectively, with 10 bases between them. The CDR3 is CASTLLSEAFF. Written as DNA, the CDR3 is TGTGCCAGCACATTACTTAGTGAAGCTTTCTTT.

The chain is built from TRBV27 and TRBJ2-1; D might be TRBD1 (5 bases). Germline CDR1 reads MNHEY; CDR2 reads SMNVEV (reference sequence). V dropped 2 bases and J dropped 12 bases, with 11 bases sitting between them. The CDR3 spans 12 residues. CDR3 bases: TGTGCCAGCAGTTTAAGGGGTTATGTGCAGTTCTTC. Its translation: CASSLRGYVQFF.

The chain employs TRBV6-2 or TRBV6-3 and TRBJ2-1, with 11 nucleotides matching TRBD2. V lost 7 bases and J lost 8; bases outside the gene matches: 16. CDR3 length: 17 residues. The germline V gene encodes CDR1 MNHEY and CDR2 SVGEGT. The chain's CDR3 is CASIPRPRTSGWDEQFF. CDR3 bases: TGTGCCAGCATCCCCCGGCCCCGGACTAGCGGGTGGGATGAGCAGTTCTTC.

J is TRBJ2-7 and V is TRBV7-2; 7 bases match TRBD1. After removal of 7 bases from V and 4 bases from J, the junction contained 13 bases not matched to a gene. CDR1 and CDR2 from the germline V gene are SGHTA and FQGNSA. This CDR3 contains 15 residues. CDR3 protein: CASTLRGQSLYEQYF. The CDR3 DNA reads TGTGCCAGCACGCTGAGGGGACAGTCGCTATACGAGCAGTACTTC. The full variable domain, completed using reference TRBV7-2 and TRBJ2-7, is GAGVSQSPSNKVTEKGKDVELRCDPISGHTALYWYRQSLGQGLEFLIYFQGNSAPDKSGLPSDRFSAERTGGSVSTLTIQRTQQEDSAVYLCASTLRGQSLYEQYFGPGTRLTVT.

The V and J genes are TRBV7-6 and TRBJ2-7, with D perhaps matching TRBD2 (6 bases). Germline values: CDR1 SGHVS, CDR2 FNYEAQ. The V gene lost 4 bases and the J gene lost 3 bases, with 22 bases spanning the gap. The CDR3 runs to 17 residues. Here the CDR3 DNA reads TGTGCCAGCAGCTCGGCGGCTGAGCGGACCGGGAGCTACGAGCAGTACTTC. It yields the protein CASSSAAERTGSYEQYF.

This clonotype has just a few counts. The chain has TRBV10-3 and TRBJ2-6; D possibly corresponds to TRBD1 (6 bases). Germline V gene lookup returns CDR1 ENHRY and CDR2 SYGVKD. V shed 6 bases and J shed 1 base, with 10 bases lying between them. The CDR3 loop spans 15 amino acids. The CDR3 is CAISPQGSGANVLTF. CDR3 DNA sequence: TGTGCCATCAGCCCACAGGGATCTGGGGCCAACGTCCTGACTTTC.

On this clonotype itself: Given a much more abundant clone one base away, this may be a read error. The chain recombines TRBV4-3 with TRBJ2-1; D unresolved. CDR3 length equals 15 residues. Germline lookup yields CDR1 LGHNA and CDR2 YSLEER. The CDR3 reads CAGSQDRSAYNEQFF. The CDR3 DNA is TGCGCCGGCAGCCAAGATAGGAGCGCCTACAATGAGCAGTTCTTC.

This clonotype was seen only a few times. The gene calls are TRBV7-2 and TRBJ2-7; 8 bases are a match to TRBD1. There are 15 residues in the CDR3. CDR1 and CDR2 from the germline V gene are SGHTA and FQGNSA. J lost 4 bases, V lost 1 base, and 6 bases had no gene match. CDR3 sequence reads: CASSLGTGSFYEQYF. The CDR3 nucleotides read TGTGCCAGCAGCTTAGGGACAGGGAGTTTTTACGAGCAGTACTTC.

This rearrangement joins TRBV6-2 or TRBV6-3 to TRBJ2-4; D is unresolved. The V end was cut by 5 bases, the J end by 8 bases, with 10 bases between. The CDR3 has 12 amino acids. Germline values: CDR1 MNHEY, CDR2 SVGEGT. CDR3 sequence reads: CASSMNWYIQYF. The CDR3 DNA is TGTGCCAGCAGTATGAACTGGTACATTCAGTACTTC.

V is TRBV30 and J is TRBJ1-2, with no clear D. Trimming pared 5 bases from V and 4 bases from J, leaving 14 bases between. The length of the CDR3 is 13 residues. Germline loops: CDR1 GTSNPN, CDR2 SVGIG (reference sequence). The CDR3 DNA is TGTGCCTGGGGGCAGGTCGCTGGCTATGGCTACACCTTC. Encoded protein: CAWGQVAGYGYTF.